The rows below give T cell receptor beta chains drawn from one sample of a study of T-cell reconstitution after alpha-beta-depleted transplantation in children. TCRdb re-called the PCR reads through MiXCR, storing one row per CDR3 protein. The sample consists of about 110,000 distinct CDR3 sequences, 10% of them appearing once. The specimen was PBMCs, collected before TCRalphabeta/CD19-depleted stem cell transplant. The receptors were gathered from a boy aged 2 to 10 with acute lymphoblastic leukemia, due to receive a stem cell transplant. CDR3s include the opening cysteine and the closing phenylalanine or tryptophan. Each record gives: clone size, V gene, J gene, D gene, CDR3 protein, CDR3 DNA. The D gene is left open where the match is weak. Expanded clones are given a class, and other clones once, few, many or no size at all.

many,TRBV7-2,TRBJ1-6,-,CASSHQDSPLHF,TGTGCCAGCAGCCATCAGGATTCACCCCTCCACTTT
-,TRBV24-1,TRBJ2-2,-,CATSDPGLSAGELFF,TGTGCCACCAGTGACCCAGGGCTTAGCGCCGGGGAGCTGTTTTTT
few,TRBV3-1,TRBJ2-2,TRBD2,CASSQLAGGAGELFF,TGTGCCAGCAGCCAACTAGCGGGAGGGGCCGGGGAGCTGTTTTTT
-,TRBV6-1,TRBJ1-1,TRBD1,CASRSPRGRTEAFF,TGTGCCAGCAGAAGCCCCAGGGGGCGGACTGAAGCTTTCTTT
many,TRBV7-7,TRBJ2-2,TRBD1,CASSLGQGPNTGELFF,TGTGCTAGCAGCTTAGGACAGGGTCCGAACACCGGGGAGCTGTTTTTT
few,TRBV14,TRBJ1-1,-,CASSQGAGEAFF,TGTGCCAGCAGCCAAGGGGCCGGGGAAGCTTTCTTT
few,TRBV18,TRBJ2-7,-,CASSTQVYEQYF,TGTGCCAGCTCAACACAGGTTTACGAGCAGTACTTC
few,TRBV6-1,TRBJ2-2,TRBD2,CASRNSGTSAGELFF,TGTGCCAGCAGGAACTCCGGGACTAGCGCCGGGGAGCTGTTTTTT
-,TRBV19,TRBJ1-5,-,CASSMGGQLNQPQHF,TGTGCCAGTAGTATGGGCGGGCAGCTCAATCAGCCCCAGCATTTT
-,TRBV12-3/TRBV12-4,TRBJ2-4,-,CASSLGNKNIQYF,TGTGCCAGCAGTTTAGGGAACAAAAACATTCAGTACTTC
-,TRBV5-6,TRBJ2-7,-,CASSWGPVGEQYF,TGTGCCAGCAGCTGGGGGCCGGTCGGGGAGCAGTACTTC
few,TRBV20-1,TRBJ2-5,-,CSARVSSHEGTQYF,TGCAGTGCTAGAGTGAGCTCGCACGAAGGGACCCAGTACTTC
many,TRBV6-1,TRBJ1-3,-,CASSGNGGDTIYF,TGTGCCAGCAGTGGAAACGGGGGAGACACCATATATTTT
-,TRBV7-9,TRBJ2-1,TRBD2,CASSFVTSGTAEQFF,TGTGCCAGCAGCTTCGTGACTAGCGGGACCGCTGAGCAGTTCTTC
many,TRBV6-1,TRBJ2-7,-,CASSQSGSSYEQYF,TGTGCCAGCAGTCAATCGGGGAGCTCCTACGAGCAGTACTTC
few,TRBV29-1,TRBJ2-2,-,CSLKSRGGQTKRNTGELFF,TGCAGCCTCAAAAGTAGGGGGGGACAAACGAAACGGAACACCGGGGAGCTGTTTTTT
few,TRBV27,TRBJ2-1,TRBD1,CASKDRDLSNEQFF,TGTGCCAGTAAAGACAGGGACCTTTCCAATGAGCAGTTCTTC
-,TRBV6-1,TRBJ1-2,TRBD1,CASRSLGTGFSDGYTF,TGTGCCAGCAGGAGCCTCGGGACAGGGTTCTCGGATGGCTACACCTTC
many,TRBV12-3/TRBV12-4,TRBJ2-2,-,CASWGQLANTGELFF,TGTGCCAGCTGGGGGCAGCTCGCGAACACCGGGGAGCTGTTTTTT
many,TRBV20-1,TRBJ2-2,-,CSAREAARGELFF,TGCAGTGCTAGAGAGGCAGCACGCGGGGAGCTGTTTTTT
few,TRBV12-3/TRBV12-4,TRBJ2-5,-,CASTLLLGSQETQYF,TGTGCCAGCACCTTGCTGTTGGGGTCACAAGAGACCCAGTACTTC
few,TRBV5-6,TRBJ2-5,-,CASSSEGLLKETQYF,TGTGCCAGCAGCTCAGAAGGACTACTGAAAGAGACCCAGTACTTC
few,TRBV5-6,TRBJ1-2,-,CASSPQEGFGYTF,TGTGCCAGCAGTCCCCAAGAGGGGTTTGGCTACACCTTC
few,TRBV27,TRBJ2-3,-,CASSLSGGKAHF,TGTGCCAGCAGTTTATCTGGCGGGAAAGCACATTTT
-,TRBV28,TRBJ2-1,TRBD1,CASSWDRVSGLLF,TGTGCCAGCAGTTGGGACAGGGTAAGCGGCCTACTCTTC
few,TRBV2,TRBJ2-2,TRBD2,CASTGLAANTGELFF,TGTGCCAGCACCGGACTAGCGGCGAACACCGGGGAGCTGTTTTTT
-,TRBV18,TRBJ2-1,TRBD2,CASSYLSGENNEQFF,TGTGCCAGCTCATATCTTAGCGGGGAGAACAATGAGCAGTTCTTC
-,TRBV11-2,TRBJ1-3,-,CACGGAGNTIYF,TGTGCCTGCGGTGGGGCAGGAAACACCATATATTTT
few,TRBV5-1,TRBJ2-1,TRBD2,CASSFSRTQRGNNEQFF,TGCGCCAGCAGCTTTTCTCGGACCCAGCGGGGTAACAATGAGCAGTTCTTC
many,TRBV7-2,TRBJ1-3,TRBD1,CASRLGTGTVNTIYF,TGTGCCAGCAGACTCGGGACAGGGACGGTGAACACCATATATTTT
many,TRBV20-1,TRBJ2-1,TRBD2,CGTGTSGYNEQFF,TGCGGGACCGGGACTAGCGGCTACAATGAGCAGTTCTTC
few,TRBV7-9,TRBJ2-1,-,CASSLGLNEQFF,TGTGCCAGCAGCTTAGGACTAAATGAGCAGTTCTTC
-,TRBV20-1,TRBJ2-1,TRBD2,CSARDRLADNEQFF,TGCAGTGCTAGAGATCGACTAGCGGACAATGAGCAGTTCTTC
-,TRBV12-3/TRBV12-4,TRBJ1-2,-,CASSLDRRISCGYTF,TGTGCCAGCAGTTTAGATCGGCGTATCAGCTGTGGCTACACCTTC
-,TRBV11-3,TRBJ2-1,-,CASSSLGGSPGNEQFF,TGTGCCAGCAGCTCCCTGGGCGGAAGTCCGGGCAATGAGCAGTTCTTC
-,TRBV7-9,TRBJ2-2,-,CASSLLAGFGELFF,TGTGCCAGCAGCTTACTTGCGGGGTTCGGGGAGCTGTTTTTT
many,TRBV18,TRBJ2-3,TRBD1,CASSPKQGVPTDTQYF,TGTGCCAGCTCACCTAAGCAGGGGGTACCCACAGATACGCAGTATTTT
-,TRBV5-1,TRBJ2-3,-,CASSWRGEDTQYF,TGCGCCAGCAGCTGGCGAGGGGAAGATACGCAGTATTTT
many,TRBV7-9,TRBJ2-5,-,CASSPKVAEETQYF,TGTGCCAGCAGCCCCAAGGTGGCGGAAGAGACCCAGTACTTC
-,TRBV20-1,TRBJ2-1,TRBD2,CSARGGAGAPRNEQFF,TGCAGTGCTAGGGGGGGAGCGGGAGCCCCGAGGAATGAGCAGTTCTTC
-,TRBV20-1,TRBJ2-3,TRBD2,CSASRTSGRAQNTQYF,TGCAGTGCTAGTCGGACTAGCGGGAGGGCCCAAAATACGCAGTATTTT
-,TRBV12-3/TRBV12-4,TRBJ1-5,-,CASTRGGSREGNQPQHF,TGTGCCAGCACCCGCGGAGGGTCCCGAGAGGGTAATCAGCCCCAGCATTTT
many,TRBV3-1,TRBJ1-2,TRBD1,CASSQAGQGIYHGYTF,TGTGCCAGCAGCCAAGCTGGACAGGGGATATATCATGGCTACACCTTC
-,TRBV20-1,TRBJ2-1,TRBD2,CSARLAAKGNEQFF,TGCAGTGCTAGGCTAGCGGCTAAGGGGAATGAGCAGTTCTTC
-,TRBV14,TRBJ2-7,TRBD1,CASSQVAGTEYEQYF,TGTGCCAGCAGCCAAGTCGCCGGGACAGAATACGAGCAGTACTTC
few,TRBV3-1,TRBJ2-7,-,CASSQSLYEQYF,TGTGCCAGCAGCCAATCCTTATACGAGCAGTACTTC
few,TRBV12-3/TRBV12-4,TRBJ2-7,-,CASSFAGSEQYF,TGTGCCAGCAGTTTTGCGGGTTCCGAGCAGTACTTC
few,TRBV20-1,TRBJ1-2,-,CSAPWGREIGYTF,TGCAGTGCCCCCTGGGGCAGGGAGATAGGCTACACCTTC
many,TRBV5-1,TRBJ2-7,TRBD2,CASSLASGTYEQYF,TGCGCCAGCAGCTTGGCTAGCGGTACCTACGAGCAGTACTTC
-,TRBV24-1,TRBJ2-7,TRBD1,CATSASGTGTYEQYF,TGTGCCACCAGTGCATCAGGGACAGGGACCTACGAGCAGTACTTC
few,TRBV29-1,TRBJ2-7,TRBD2,CSVLLAASSYEQYF,TGCAGCGTTTTACTAGCGGCGAGCTCCTACGAGCAGTACTTC
-,TRBV5-1,TRBJ2-5,-,CASSLAPGQGGETQYF,TGCGCCAGCAGCTTGGCCCCAGGGCAGGGAGGAGAGACCCAGTACTTC
many,TRBV3-1,TRBJ2-1,TRBD2,CASDSGLAGVPIF,TGTGCCAGCGATTCGGGACTAGCGGGAGTTCCGATCTTC
many,TRBV12-3/TRBV12-4,TRBJ2-1,-,CASSPVGVWASNEQFF,TGTGCCAGCAGCCCAGTCGGGGTATGGGCTAGCAATGAGCAGTTCTTC
-,TRBV11-3,TRBJ2-1,TRBD2,CASSPPLAGGRYNEQFF,TGTGCCAGCAGCCCCCCCCTAGCGGGAGGGAGGTACAATGAGCAGTTCTTC
-,TRBV18,TRBJ2-7,TRBD1,CASSPNTSGGEQYF,TGTGCCAGCTCCCCAAATACCTCAGGGGGCGAGCAGTACTTC
-,TRBV20-1,TRBJ2-1,TRBD1,CSANRWTGVLNEQFF,TGCAGTGCTAACCGGTGGACAGGAGTGTTAAATGAGCAGTTCTTC